The clone carrying this T cell receptor beta chain was seen more than once but under ten times. The antigen remains undetermined. This sample was included in a study of cytomegalovirus exposure and HLA in healthy donors. PCR amplification relied on 60 Vbeta primers (plus 13 Jbeta primers). Profiled with immunoSEQ multiplex PCR; TCRdb holds only in-frame clones, not every one. The sample comprises under 200,000 clones, about 12% of which are singletons, and 7.8% rests with the top ten. The study, taken as a whole, reports: An analysis that was carried out later associated approximately 17,000 TCR beta sequences with HLA alleles at 0.05 false discovery rate.

V shed 4 bases and J shed 0 bases, with 10 bases lying between them. The CDR3 is 15 amino acids. In germline, CDR1 is SGDLS, CDR2 YYNGEE. Input material: PBMCs. The clonotype comes from a man aged 50-60 years in good health and CMV-seropositive. The rearrangement links TRBV9 to TRBJ1-4; D gene uncertain. The CDR3 DNA sequence: TGTGCCAGCAGCCCCGGGGTTGCAACTAATGAAAAACTGTTTTTT. Its protein is CASSPGVATNEKLFF.